This T cell receptor (beta chain) was profiled in a study of blood T cell repertoires in COVID-19. In the authors' methods: Estimation of nucleated cell counts relied on the amplification of reference gene primers. TCRdb's copy holds only in-frame clones and misses some; the assay was immunoSEQ multiplex PCR. The V and J calls and the clone size are those of that table, but D and trimming were determined from the DNA. The sample consists of more than 95,000 clones, 82% of them appearing once. This CDR3 is built from 15 residues. Germline V gene lookup returns CDR1 SGHTA and CDR2 FQGNSA. The V and J ends lost 1 base and 7 bases respectively, with 13 bases between them.

The sample comprised peripheral blood. V is TRBV7-2 and J is TRBJ2-2; the D is unclear. The TCR was taken from a man older than 75 with acute or convalescent COVID-19. The CDR3 region has the DNA TGTGCCAGCAGCTTAGAGGAGACCCTCAACGGGGAGCTGTTTTTT. It encodes CASSLEETLNGELFF.